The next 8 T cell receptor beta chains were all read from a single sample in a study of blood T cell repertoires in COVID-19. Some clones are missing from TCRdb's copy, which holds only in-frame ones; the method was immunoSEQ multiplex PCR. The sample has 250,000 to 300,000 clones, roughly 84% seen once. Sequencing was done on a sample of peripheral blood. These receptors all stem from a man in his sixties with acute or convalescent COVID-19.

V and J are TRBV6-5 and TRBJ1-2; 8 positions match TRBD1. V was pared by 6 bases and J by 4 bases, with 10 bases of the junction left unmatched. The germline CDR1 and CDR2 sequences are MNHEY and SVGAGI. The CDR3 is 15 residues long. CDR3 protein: CASSTTGVAAYGYTF. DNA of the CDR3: TGTGCCAGCAGCACGACAGGGGTGGCAGCCTATGGCTACACCTTC.

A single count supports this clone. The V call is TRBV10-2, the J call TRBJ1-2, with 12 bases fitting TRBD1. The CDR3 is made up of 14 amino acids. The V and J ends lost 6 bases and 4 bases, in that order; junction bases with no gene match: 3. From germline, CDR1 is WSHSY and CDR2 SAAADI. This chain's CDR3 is CASSGTGGAYGYTF. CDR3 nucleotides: TGCGCCAGCAGCGGGACAGGGGGCGCCTATGGCTACACCTTC.

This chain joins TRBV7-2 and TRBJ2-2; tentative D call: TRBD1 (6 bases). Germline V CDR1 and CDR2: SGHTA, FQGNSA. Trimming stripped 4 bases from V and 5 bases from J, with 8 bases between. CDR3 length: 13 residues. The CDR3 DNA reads TGTGCCAGCAGCTCACAGGGTACCGGGGAGCTGTTTTTT. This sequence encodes CASSSQGTGELFF.

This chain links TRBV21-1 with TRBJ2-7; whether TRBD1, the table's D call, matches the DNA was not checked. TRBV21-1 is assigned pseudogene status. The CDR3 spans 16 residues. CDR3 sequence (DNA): TGTGCCAGCAGCAAATCTAACAGGGGGAGCATGGACGAGCAGTACTTC. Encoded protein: CASSKSNRGSMDEQYF.

The CDR3 DNA is TGCAGTGCTAGACCTCAGAATGAGCAGTTCTTC. It encodes CSARPQNEQFF. The chain is built from TRBV20-1 and TRBJ2-1; D unclear. Trimming cost V 2 bases and J 7 bases, with 6 bases left between them. The germline V gene encodes CDR1 DFQATT and CDR2 SNEGSKA (reference sequence). This CDR3 comprises 11 residues.

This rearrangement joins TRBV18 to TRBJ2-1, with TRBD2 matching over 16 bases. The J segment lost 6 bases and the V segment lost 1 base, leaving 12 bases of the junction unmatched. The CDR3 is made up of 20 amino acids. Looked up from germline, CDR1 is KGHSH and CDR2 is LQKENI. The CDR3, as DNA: TGTGCCAGCTCACCACGAACGGGACTAGCGGGAGGGGGCCTCGCCAATGAGCAGTTCTTC. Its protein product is CASSPRTGLAGGGLANEQFF.

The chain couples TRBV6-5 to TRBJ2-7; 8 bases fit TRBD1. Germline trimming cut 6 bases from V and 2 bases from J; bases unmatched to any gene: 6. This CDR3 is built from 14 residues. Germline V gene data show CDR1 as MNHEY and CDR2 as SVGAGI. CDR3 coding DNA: TGTGCCAGCAGGATGGACAGGGCTGCCTACGAGCAGTACTTC. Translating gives CASRMDRAAYEQYF.

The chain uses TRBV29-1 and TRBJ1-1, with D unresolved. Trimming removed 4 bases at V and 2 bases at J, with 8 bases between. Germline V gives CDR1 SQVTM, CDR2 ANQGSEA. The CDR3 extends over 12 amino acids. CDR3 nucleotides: TGCAGCGTTGTGACGACAAACACTGAAGCTTTCTTT. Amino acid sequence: CSVVTTNTEAFF.